The present T cell receptor beta chain was sequenced within a study of blood T cells in healthy people across ages (dated by TCRdb to the mid-2010s). For the study in its entirety: In model experiments, template switching captured about one uniquely barcoded TCR beta cDNA molecule for every two T cells. To track age-related changes in TCR beta repertoire diversity, the study relied on deep sequencing normalized with unique cDNA molecular identifiers. The donors were split into four age groups: young (average about 15 years), middle-aged (about 40), aged (62) and long-lived (about 82). Donors of different ages were randomly distributed across sequencing lanes to avoid experimental bias. Two additional independent replicas of 1 million unique cDNA reads from the same blood draw were analyzed for two donors (one aged 18 to 30 and one aged 80 or older). Broad study findings and their caveats: As age increased, observed TCR beta diversity per million T cells dropped in a roughly linear way, and a significant reduction was already evident by age about 40. Bulk unsorted PBMC profiling prevented conclusive comparison of naive and antigen-experienced compartments. Compared with the aged group, the long-lived group had more naive CD4+ T cells, fewer expanded clones and increased TCR diversity, a pattern suggesting age selection. There was a strong correlation between observed TCR beta diversity and the percentage of naive T cells measured by flow cytometry. The CMV infection status of donors was not known, potentially confounding age-related changes in expanded clonotypes. Estimates of total diversity from one million sequenced T cells were regarded as lower bounds and underestimates.

The library was obtained by 5' RACE. The instrument given in TCRdb is Illumina HiSeq 2500. A second about 6 to 11 cycle PCR used a sample-barcoded 5' primer and a J-beta primer mix. Each TCR beta cDNA molecule received a unique molecular identifier from a template-switch 5' adaptor carrying 12 random nucleotides. Each sample yielded at least 2.5 million CDR3-containing paired-end reads. All of the RNA was converted into first-strand cDNA using the Mint cDNA synthesis kit, with a TRBC-specific oligonucleotide serving as the primer. All cDNA was treated with uracil-DNA glycosylase and then went through a first 18-cycle PCR with the universal primers M1SS and BC2_uni_R. In the paper's pipeline: For normalization, 1 million high-quality reads were randomly selected from each sample, with every read carrying a distinct molecular identifier. Instead of being binned into consensus sequences, reads with shared molecular identifiers were discarded. MiTCR, with a Q25 quality threshold and the strictest error-elimination algorithm, was used for CDR3 identification, clonotype clustering and error correction. A nonparametric unseen species model with Euler transformation was used to estimate lower-bound total TCR beta diversity. TCRdb trimmed the raw reads at Q25, called clones with MiXCR and kept productive beta chains. One record per CDR3 amino acid sequence lists the most common genes and DNA. These V and J calls rely on TCRdb rather than the paper's analysis. The sample table shows 700,000 or so distinct CDR3 sequences, and about 20% are seen once. Of the sample, roughly 22% falls within the top ten clones.

This clonotype was seen more than once but under ten times. Its target antigen remains unknown. No base-level quality is on record; no much larger clone is a single base apart. From the cysteine up to the phenylalanine, the CDR3 has a length of 19 residues. The entry retains the CDR3 DNA only, 57 bases that are in frame from base 1. V is pruned by 4 bases and J by 4 bases, leaving 20 bases of the junction without a gene match. The germline V gene encodes CDR1 MDHEN and CDR2 SYDVKM. The donors were roughly 39 Caucasian individuals from Russia, aged roughly 6 to 100 years, who were systemically healthy. Around 9.7 milliliters of peripheral blood were collected from each donor into EDTA-treated Vacutainer tubes. Ficoll-Paque density-gradient centrifugation was used to isolate PBMCs, with at least 6 million per sample. Total RNA was extracted from PBMCs with Trizol reagent, with at least 6 micrograms obtained per sample. For every donor, an aliquot of PBMCs went through flow cytometry to measure the percentages of naive CD45RAhigh/CD27high T cells.

The sequenced sample consisted of blood. The V and J segments used are TRBV28 and TRBJ2-5; TRBD1 lines up with 8 middle nucleotides. This receptor was identified in a man in his 70s in good health. This receptor has the CDR3 CASSSSGTGFVRGRETQYF. The DNA sequence is TGTGCCAGCAGTTCCTCGGGGACAGGATTCGTTAGGGGTCGAGAGACCCAGTACTTC.